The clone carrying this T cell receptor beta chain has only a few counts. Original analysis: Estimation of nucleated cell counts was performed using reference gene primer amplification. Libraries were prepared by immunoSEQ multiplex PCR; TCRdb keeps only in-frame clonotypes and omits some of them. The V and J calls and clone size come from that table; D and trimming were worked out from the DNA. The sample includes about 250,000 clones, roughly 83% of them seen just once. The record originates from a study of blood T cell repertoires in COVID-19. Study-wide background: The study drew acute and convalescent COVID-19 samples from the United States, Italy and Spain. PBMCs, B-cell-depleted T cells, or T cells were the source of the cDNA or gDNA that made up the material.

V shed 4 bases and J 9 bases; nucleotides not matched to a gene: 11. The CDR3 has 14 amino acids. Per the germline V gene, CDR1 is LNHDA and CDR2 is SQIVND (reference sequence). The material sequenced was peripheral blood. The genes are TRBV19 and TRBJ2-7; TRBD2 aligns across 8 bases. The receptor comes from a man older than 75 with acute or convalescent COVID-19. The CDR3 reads CASSTAGGSLRQYF. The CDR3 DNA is TGTGCCAGTAGTACTGCGGGGGGCTCATTACGGCAGTACTTC.